Below, 25 T cell receptor beta chains from the same sample are listed, as sequenced in a study of shared clonotypes between healthy human individuals. Positively selected for CCR7, the CD45RO-negative cells used as naive CD8 cells excluded terminally differentiated effector memory CD45RA+ cells. Produced via immunoSEQ multiplex PCR; TCRdb's table is partial and in-frame only. The sample has around 1.9 million clones, roughly 95% seen once; the top ten hold more than 1.5%. The sequencing sample was made of naive CD8+ T cells from PBMCs. These receptor sequences come from a man younger than 35 in good health. Some clones in this sample may be carry-over from other donors' samples.

The chain uses TRBV4-3 and TRBJ2-1; maybe TRBD2 (8 bases). Germline V gene data show CDR1 as LGHNA and CDR2 as YSLEER. The CDR3 is 17 residues long. The V and J ends lost 0 bases and 5 bases respectively, with 17 bases between them. CDR3 residues: CASSQDLTGGGNNEQFF. The DNA of the CDR3 is TGCGCCAGCAGCCAAGATCTAACGGGAGGGGGCAACAATGAGCAGTTCTTC.

V gene TRBV6-1 combines with J gene TRBJ1-1; 8 bases align to TRBD1. The V gene end was trimmed by 6 bases and the J gene end by 0 bases; junction bases not matched to a gene: 3. The CDR3 covers 14 residues. Per germline, CDR1 MNHNS and CDR2 SASEGT. In nucleotides, the CDR3 is TGTGCCAGCAGCCAGGGACAGGTGAACACTGAAGCTTTCTTT. Translated: CASSQGQVNTEAFF.

This clone occurred once. At the DNA level, this CDR3 is encoded by other sequences in the same sample as well. The chain's CDR3 is CASSSGSYEQYF. CDR3 nucleotides: TGTGCCAGCAGTTCGGGGTCCTACGAGCAGTACTTC. The chain combines TRBV6-5 with TRBJ2-7, with a weak D call TRBD2 (5 bases). The V end was cut by 4 bases, the J end by 1 base, with 5 bases between. There are 12 residues in the CDR3. Germline V gives CDR1 MNHEY, CDR2 SVGAGI.

This chain uses TRBV9 with TRBJ2-7; 11 bases line up with TRBD2. Germline V lookup: CDR1 SGDLS, CDR2 YYNGEE. Trimming took 2 bases from V and 6 from J; bases not matched to a gene: 10. The CDR3 contains 16 residues. CDR3 sequence (DNA): TGTGCCAGCAGCGTTGTAGCGGGAGGGGTCTTGGGCGAGCAGTACTTC. Residues: CASSVVAGGVLGEQYF.

The V and J genes are TRBV7-9 and TRBJ2-5, with D tentatively TRBD1 (6 bases). The CDR3 loop spans 14 amino acids. Trimming pared 4 bases from V and 4 bases from J, leaving 13 bases between. CDR1 is SEHNR and CDR2 is FQNEAQ in the germline V gene (reference sequence). CDR3 residues: CASSSQGGGETQYF. The CDR3 DNA reads as TGTGCCAGCAGCTCTCAAGGGGGTGGAGAGACCCAGTACTTC.

V and J are TRBV19 and TRBJ1-5, with D unresolved. The CDR3 extends over 15 amino acids. Germline V CDR1 and CDR2: LNHDA, SQIVND (reference sequence). V lost 7 bases and J lost 5, with 18 bases in between. Here the CDR3 DNA reads TGTGCCAGTACCAGAGGACCGGTGGAGTATCAGCCCCAGCATTTT. Translation gives CASTRGPVEYQPQHF. The full variable domain, completed using reference TRBV19 and TRBJ1-5, is DGGITQSPKYLFRKEGQNVTLSCEQNLNHDAMYWYRQDPGQGLRLIYYSQIVNDFQKGDIAEGYSVSREKKESFPLTVTSAQKNPTAFYLCASTRGPVEYQPQHFGDGTRLSIL.

CDR3 residues: CASSPHGELFF. The CDR3 bases are TGTGCCAGCAGCCCCCACGGGGAGCTGTTTTTT. The chain couples TRBV11-2 to TRBJ2-2; D uncertain. From germline, CDR1 is SGHAT and CDR2 FQNNGV. There are 11 residues in the CDR3. Trimming removed 5 bases at V and 7 bases at J, with 5 bases between. Full variable domain (outside the CDR3, taken from reference TRBV11-2 and TRBJ2-2): EAGVAQSPRYKIIEKRQSVAFWCNPISGHATLYWYQQILGQGPKLLIQFQNNGVVDDSQLPKDRFSAERLKGVDSTLKIQPAKLEDSAVYLCASSPHGELFFGEGSRLTVL.

This chain links TRBV28 with TRBJ1-5; TRBD1 might be the D (6 bases). V was cut by 7 bases and J by 9 bases, with 19 bases left in between. Germline values: CDR1 MDHEN, CDR2 SYDVKM. The CDR3 sequence is 14 residues long. CDR3 sequence (DNA): TGTGCCAGCACCTTAAGGGGGGCCCTCGCGCCCCAGCATTTT. Translated: CASTLRGALAPQHF.

This CDR3 reads CASSPLYEQYF. CDR3 bases: TGTGCCAGCAGCCCGCTATACGAGCAGTACTTC. This chain connects TRBV5-8 to TRBJ2-7; D uncertain. The germline gives CDR1 SGHTS, CDR2 YDEGEE. The CDR3 has 11 residues. V was shortened by 4 bases and J by 4 bases, with 6 bases between the two germline ends. The full variable domain, its missing parts supplied by reference TRBV5-8 and TRBJ2-7, is EAGVTQSPTHLIKTRGQQATLRCSPISGHTSVYWYQQALGLGLQFLLWYDEGEERNRGNFPPRFSGRQFPNYSSELNVNALELEDSALYLCASSPLYEQYFGPGTRLTVT.

The chain carries TRBV7-2 and TRBJ1-4; no firm D call. Trimming shortened V by 0 bases and J by 8 bases, and 13 bases separated the two germline ends. The CDR3 consists of 15 residues. Germline V gives CDR1 SGHTA, CDR2 FQGNSA. Here the CDR3 reads CASSLALGIGEKLFF. CDR3 DNA: TGTGCCAGCAGCTTAGCGCTCGGTATAGGAGAAAAACTGTTTTTT.

This clone has a single count. The rearrangement links TRBV27 to TRBJ2-2; TRBD2 might be the D (5 bases). There are 14 residues in the CDR3. Germline CDR1 MNHEY, CDR2 SMNVEV (reference sequence). V was trimmed by 3 bases and J by 5 bases, leaving 10 bases between them. CDR3 sequence: CASSFSRRTGELFF. CDR3 coding DNA: TGTGCCAGCAGTTTTTCTAGGAGGACCGGGGAGCTGTTTTTT.

The CDR3 coding sequence is TGTGCCAGCAGTGAATATGAGGGAGGTCAGCCCCAGCATTTT. Translating it yields CASSEYEGGQPQHF. J is TRBJ1-5 and V is TRBV25-1; D not resolved. The V gene's germline CDR1 is MGHDK and CDR2 SYGVNS. The CDR3 has 14 amino acids. V was cut by 0 bases and J by 6 bases, with 9 bases left in between.

The chain combines TRBV19 with TRBJ1-5, with a tentative D call TRBD1 (6 bases). CDR1 and CDR2 (germline): LNHDA, SQIVND (reference sequence). The germline V and J ends were trimmed by 8 bases and 7 bases, with 15 bases remaining between them. There are 13 residues in the CDR3. CDR3 coding DNA: TGTGCCAGTGACTTGACCAGGGGCCAGCCCCAGCATTTT. Protein sequence: CASDLTRGQPQHF.

A note on this clone: The identical CDR3 is also encoded by other nucleotide sequences in the sample. The V gene is TRBV27, the J gene TRBJ1-5; TRBD1 might be the D (6 bases). Germline V gene lookup returns CDR1 MNHEY and CDR2 SMNVEV (reference sequence). Trimming left V 6 bases short and J 3 bases short, with 12 bases between. The CDR3 covers 14 residues. The DNA for the CDR3 is TGTGCCAGCAGCCTCCTGGGGGCCAATCAGCCCCAGCATTTT. Its translation: CASSLLGANQPQHF.

CDR3 sequence reads: CASSIGPIRALAKNIQYF. The CDR3 DNA sequence: TGTGCCAGTAGTATCGGCCCGATCAGGGCACTAGCCAAAAACATTCAGTACTTC. V gene TRBV19 combines with J gene TRBJ2-4, with D perhaps TRBD1 (5 bases). Germline V gene sequence: CDR1 LNHDA, CDR2 SQIVND (reference sequence). V lost 3 bases and J lost 0, with 18 bases in between. This CDR3 has 18 residues.

The chain uses TRBV28 and TRBJ1-1; possible D gene TRBD1, 6 bases. V was clipped by 7 bases and J by 0 bases, with 12 bases between them. CDR1 is MDHEN, CDR2 SYDVKM, per germline. The CDR3 runs 14 residues. The CDR3 nucleotides read TGTGCCAGCAAATACAGGGCCATGAACACTGAAGCTTTCTTT. Protein: CASKYRAMNTEAFF.

Only a few counts were recorded for this clone. V is TRBV14 and J is TRBJ2-1, with 7 bases matching TRBD2. The J segment lost 1 base and the V segment lost 3 bases, leaving 3 bases of the junction unmatched. From germline, CDR1 is SGHDN and CDR2 FVKESK. This CDR3 has 15 amino acids. As DNA, the CDR3 is TGTGCCAGCAGCCACATCGGGGGGTCCTACAATGAGCAGTTCTTC. It encodes CASSHIGGSYNEQFF.

The chain couples TRBV29-1 to TRBJ2-5; 7 bases align to TRBD1. V gave up 0 bases and J gave up 3 bases; unmatched junction bases: 10. The length of the CDR3 is 16 residues. In germline, CDR1 is SQVTM, CDR2 ANQGSEA. The CDR3 nucleotides read TGCAGCGTTGAAGATCGAAAGACAGGGAACGAAGAGACCCAGTACTTC. Amino acids: CSVEDRKTGNEETQYF.

V is TRBV2 and J is TRBJ1-3; TRBD1 matches 8 bases. This CDR3 spans 17 amino acids. V shed 2 bases, J shed 1 base, and the junction held 7 bases outside the gene matches. Germline values: CDR1 SNHLY, CDR2 FYNNEI. The CDR3 loop is CASSEYHQGASGNTIYF. CDR3 in DNA: TGTGCCAGCAGTGAATATCATCAGGGGGCATCTGGAAACACCATATATTTT.

The genes are TRBV7-8 and TRBJ2-5; tentative D call: TRBD2 (5 bases). The CDR3 has 13 amino acids. Germline-derived CDR1 and CDR2 are SGHVS and FQNEAQ. V shed 5 bases and J shed 4 bases, with 11 bases lying between them. CDR3: CASSPMGRETQYF. CDR3 DNA sequence: TGTGCCAGCAGCCCCATGGGGAGAGAGACCCAGTACTTC.

This chain uses TRBV19 with TRBJ1-1, with 7 nucleotides matching TRBD1. V dropped 9 bases and J dropped 0; count of bases not matched to a gene: 13. The CDR3 contains 16 residues. From germline, CDR1 is LNHDA and CDR2 SQIVND (reference sequence). The chain's CDR3 is CASSGRDRDLNTEAFF. The CDR3, as DNA: TGTGCCAGCTCCGGCCGGGACAGAGACCTGAACACTGAAGCTTTCTTT.

The V call is TRBV16, the J call TRBJ2-7, with 7 bases fitting TRBD2. This CDR3 comprises 17 residues. Unmatched junction bases numbered 13, after V lost 4 bases and J lost 1 base. Germline V lookup: CDR1 KGHSY, CDR2 FQNENV. In DNA form, the CDR3 reads TGTGCCAGCAGCCCGACGGGACTACCTACACTATCCTACGAGCAGTACTTC. Protein: CASSPTGLPTLSYEQYF.

The V call is TRBV29-1, the J call TRBJ2-7; 10 nucleotides align to TRBD2. The V and J ends lost 4 bases and 5 bases, in that order; junction bases with no gene match: 14. The CDR3 is 16 residues long. Germline values: CDR1 SQVTM, CDR2 ANQGSEA. In nucleotides, the CDR3 is TGCAGCGTTGCCGGCTTCGTAGCGGGGGGCACCAACGAGCAGTACTTC. Its protein is CSVAGFVAGGTNEQYF.

The V gene is TRBV29-1, the J gene TRBJ2-2; 11 bases are shared with TRBD1. CDR1 and CDR2 from the germline V gene are SQVTM and ANQGSEA. Losses at the gene ends were 7 bases for V and 5 bases for J; bases not matched to a gene: 12. CDR3 length: 16 amino acids. The CDR3: CSAETGTGGFTGELFF. CDR3 DNA sequence: TGCAGCGCCGAAACCGGGACAGGGGGATTTACCGGGGAGCTGTTTTTT.

The chain employs TRBV19 and TRBJ1-1, with a possible D match to TRBD1 (5 bases). Germline V CDR1 and CDR2: LNHDA, SQIVND (reference sequence). Trimming removed 5 bases at V and 1 base at J, with 11 bases between. The CDR3 runs to 14 residues. This CDR3 is CASSSPDRNTEAFF. In DNA form, the CDR3 reads TGTGCCAGTAGTTCCCCCGACAGGAACACTGAAGCTTTCTTT.